This T cell receptor (beta chain) was identified during a study of blood T cell repertoires in COVID-19. About the study: The analysed material was cDNA or gDNA that came from T cells, B-cell-depleted T cells, or PBMCs.

In the study's own analysis: Quantification of nucleated cells was approximated via reference gene primer amplification. Only in-frame clones appear in the TCRdb table, and some are missing; sequencing was by immunoSEQ multiplex PCR. That table furnishes V, J and clone size, whereas the DNA furnished D and trimming. The sample holds 200,000 or so clones; roughly 81% are singletons and the top ten take roughly 12%. Only one count was recorded for this clone. This CDR3 region has 15 residues. Germline CDR1 and CDR2: SEHNR and FQNEAQ (reference sequence). V shed 8 bases and J 2 bases; nucleotides not matched to a gene: 8.

Sequencing was carried out using peripheral blood. The sequence came from a woman at least 80 years old with COVID-19, enrolled during active disease. This sequence joins TRBV7-9 and TRBJ2-2; TRBD1 agrees at 7 bases. DNA of the CDR3: TGTGCCAGCGGACGAGGGGACAGCAACACCGGGGAGCTGTTTTTT. Translation gives CASGRGDSNTGELFF.